This TCR beta chain was recovered during a study of cytomegalovirus exposure and HLA in healthy donors (TCRdb year 2017). Describing the broader study: In an earlier analysis of fewer than 750 of the donors, about 270 Gb of sequence data and just under 120 million unique TCR beta sequences from roughly 190 million T cells were reported. The study profiled the T cell repertoires of 550 to 700 subjects by immunosequencing and related them to cytomegalovirus serostatus. Of the roughly 420 genotyped donors, 65% to 90% were placed in the genetic ancestry cluster associated with self-reported Caucasian donors. To predict cytomegalovirus infection status, the study combined high-throughput TCR immunosequencing, statistical association of individual TCRs with disease status, and machine learning. Typing coverage varied by locus: roughly 620-640 donors for A, B, C, DRB1 and DQB1; approximately 500 for DQA1; about 600 for DPA1; approximately 450 for DPB1. HLA typing covered class I and class II loci at four-digit resolution. In an earlier analysis of a few hundred of the donors, high-throughput TCR beta sequencing was used to judge whether each TCR beta V gene segment behaved as functional or pseudogenic. Every discovery cohort repertoire had been produced on one sequencing platform. Rather than using new phenotypic data, the later analysis identified candidate immune exposures from TCR beta sequences and from how often those sequences occurred across donors. Roughly 300 gigabases of sequencing data and around 80 million unique TCR sequences made up an early release that covered nearly 650 HLA-typed donors. Donor age, sex, ethnicity and CMV serostatus were collected together with the repertoire data. A later genetic analysis took genome-wide SNP genotypes for about 55% of the 666 donors and used that subset as a discovery cohort. The study aimed to test whether cataloging public T cell receptors could reveal signatures of past pathogen exposure. In addition to the first cohort of 666 subjects, a separate validation cohort of some 120 different subjects was used. To study patterns of TCR occurrence, a later analysis re-analyzed previously published TCR beta repertoires from 650 to 750 donors and added high-resolution HLA genotyping. On average, roughly 250,000 unique TCR beta nucleotide sequences were sequenced per donor among a few hundred genotyped donors of the cohort, with roughly 18% of those sequences being non-productive. Roughly 5 DR-DQ haplotypes were treated as single units for association and clustering because of strong linkage in the cohort.

Libraries were prepared through the immunoSEQ multiplex PCR assay. A mixture of 60 forward primers for TCR Vbeta segments and 13 reverse primers for TCR Jbeta segments was used in the multiplex PCR. Amplification of the CDR3 region of rearranged TCR beta genes was performed with a multiplex PCR assay on genomic DNA. On the Illumina HiSeq System, the amplified TCR beta libraries were sequenced as 87-base-pair reads. From the authors' description of their analysis: Across the 500 to 850 repertoires, a later analysis counted roughly 77 million unique TCR beta chains, 9 million to 14 million of which were shared by at least two donors. To remove PCR and sequencing errors, raw reads were error-corrected and collapsed into unique sequences using a nearest-neighbor algorithm that merged closely related sequences. V, D and J gene segments were assigned by aligning CDR3 sequences to IMGT reference sequences. For a sequence to be retained, a match of at least six nucleotides to both a V gene segment and a J gene segment was required. A rearrangement counted as productive if the CDR3 had no stop codons and remained in frame with V and J, and every other rearrangement counted as non-productive. CDR3 was defined by IMGT convention, running from the second conserved V-encoded cysteine to the conserved J-encoded phenylalanine. The earlier analysis of some 540 of the donors excluded any sequence lacking an unambiguous match to a single V gene segment. In an earlier analysis of a few hundred of the donors, a V segment was called functional when productive rearrangements were above 56.7%, and segregating when the standard deviation between donors exceeded 5%. To diagnose cytomegalovirus status from the catalog of TCR beta chain sequences, a statistical classification framework was built. A later analysis assigned V and J genes by comparing TCR nucleotide sequences with IMGT/GENE-DB human TR gene sequences. Using the TCRdist pipeline, a later analysis assigned CDR3 sequences along with most-parsimonious VDJ recombination scenarios. In a later analysis, every TCR beta chain was defined by the combination of its CDR3 amino acid sequence and its V-gene family, and reads without a unique V-gene family were dropped. To address suspected cross-contamination and a sequencing artifact, a later analysis removed 592 highly shared, low-generation-probability nucleotide sequences. A later analysis calculated a clonal expansion index for each public chain from normalized within-repertoire ranks of inferred template counts. In a later analysis, generation probabilities were computed using a VDJ recombination model fitted to out-of-frame rearrangements, and the results were checked against IGoR. Hypergeometric tests were used in a later analysis to score TCR-TCR, TCR-HLA and TCR-CMV co-occurrence, with a repertoire-size bias correction applied to the TCR pairs. A later analysis estimated false discovery rates by permuting HLA or CMV assignments 20 times. In a later analysis, co-occurring TCRs were grouped using DBSCAN, with TCRdist sequence similarity added in when clustering inside HLA-allele-positive subsets. Repertoires with fewer than 30,000 or more than 120,000 public chains were left out of co-occurrence clustering, as were a few repertoires with anomalous nucleotide sharing. Here the immuneACCESS table is served through TCRdb, limited to in-frame sequences with V and J called. Missing clones are a known gap in these copies; in checked studies unresolved V genes cover under half, and the rest lacks a known reason. V, J and clone size reflect that table, while D and trimming were determined from the DNA. In all, the sample holds approximately 190,000 clones, and approximately 80% of those were seen once. The ten largest make up around 3% of the sample.

Overall study outcomes, separate from this receptor: Some IMGT-functional V segments, including TRBV6-2 and TRBV6-3, could not be told apart with the 87-base-pair reads, so those segments were excluded. Linkage disequilibrium might explain the correlated functional status among segregating V segments, but an unknown experimental factor could not be ruled out. Strong co-occurrence of HLA alleles, especially DR and DQ, made assigning TCR associations to individual alleles difficult. The sequencing pipeline was judged likely to have produced a cluster of highly shared sequence variants as a technical artifact. CMV serostatus was the only immune exposure information available for the cohort. A few of the identified cytomegalovirus-associated TCR beta chains were confirmed in vitro to be specific for cytomegalovirus antigens. In a later analysis, 16,951 TCR beta sequences were associated with specific HLA alleles at a false discovery rate of 0.05. Cytomegalovirus status was reported to be diagnosed by the classifier with high specificity and sensitivity in both the original and validation cohorts. A later analysis found that most CMV-associated TCR beta chains appeared HLA-restricted, with HLA associations seemingly driven largely by CMV exposure. In an earlier analysis of more than 450 of the donors, most TCR beta V segments were observed in productive rearrangements about 87% or about 30% of the time, broadly matching IMGT annotations. This cohort had only TCR beta chains sequenced, and the lack of alpha or paired-chain data limited which features could be detected. Several of the top co-occurrence clusters appeared to be linked to parvovirus B19, influenza, CMV and Epstein-Barr virus, according to a later analysis. In a later analysis, the rate of TCR association differed among HLA loci, with DRB1 alleles having the most associated TCRs and HLA-C alleles having the fewest. A further reported finding was that TCR beta sequences accurately predicted the HLA-A and HLA-B alleles for most subjects in the first cohort. Sequencing depth was assumed to be roughly uniform across donors in the presence/absence analyses, though that assumption may not hold. An association between a missense DCLRE1C variant and V-gene and J-gene trimming of TCR beta chains was found in a later genetic analysis and replicated in an independent cohort. The authors suggested that the approach could potentially be generalized to other disease states and immunological phenotypes. The study gave a list of 150 to 200 TCR beta chains associated with cytomegalovirus. Because HLA typing was unavailable for some donors at each locus, only the typed subset was used in association tests. Because counts were too low, 15 to 20 rarely observed V segments, including chromosome 9 orphons, were left out of the earlier analysis of a few hundred of the donors. Compared with the roughly 700-donor mean, donors in an Asian-associated ancestry cluster had fewer N-insertions in productive TCRs, according to a later genetic analysis. While some public TCRs were present in many individuals, most TCR sequences turned up only very rarely across donors. Compared with equally common non-associated chains, HLA-associated TCR beta chains in a later analysis were more clonally expanded and had lower generation probabilities.

The V end loses 6 bases and the J end loses 2 bases, and a stretch of 13 bases separates them. CDR3 length: 14 amino acids, cysteine to phenylalanine. Just CDR3 DNA is preserved here, 42 bases in frame from base 1. Via the germline V gene, CDR1 is MNHNS and CDR2 SASEGT. The cohort consisted of approximately 670 healthy bone marrow donors. At the time of sampling, every cohort member was nominally healthy, though immune exposures that went unrecorded were likely present. The donor tested CMV seropositive, placing the donor among the approximately 290 seropositive members of the cohort. A peripheral blood sample was collected from each donor, and TCR beta sequencing was performed on peripheral blood mononuclear cells. Genomic DNA extraction from the blood cell samples was performed with the Qiagen DNeasy Blood Extraction Kit. This clone was observed a single time. Its antigen is unknown. No much larger clone is present one base from it, and per-base qualities are unavailable.

The chain is assembled from TRBV6-1 and TRBJ1-2, and perhaps TRBD1 as D gene, on 6 matching bases. Sequencing was done on a sample of PBMCs. This TCR came from a woman in her 50s in good health and CMV-seropositive. The bases are TGTGCCAGCAGAGAATCAGGGGAAAACTATGGCTACACCTTC. It codes for CASRESGENYGYTF.